Sequencing of this T cell receptor beta chain was carried out in a study of neoadjuvant anti-PD-1 for oral cavity cancer. These newly diagnosed stage II-IVA oral cavity squamous cell carcinoma patients had no prior systemic or radiation treatment. Analysis of PBMCs was direct, with no culture step. The CDR3 has 15 amino acids. CDR1 and CDR2 (germline): SGHAT, FQNNGV. Trimming left V 2 bases short and J 3 bases short, with 13 bases between. TCRdb keeps only in-frame clones here, not all; method: immunoSEQ multiplex PCR. This table has around 12,000 clones, more than 60% appearing once. This chain connects TRBV11-2 to TRBJ1-2; tentative D call: TRBD1 (6 bases). This sequence originates from a person aged 35-79 years with oral cavity squamous cell carcinoma. The source material was PBMCs, sampled before nivolumab (anti-PD-1) treatment. CDR3 protein: CASSLNGGPDYGYTF. As DNA, the CDR3 is TGTGCCAGCAGCTTAAACGGGGGGCCGGACTATGGCTACACCTTC.